This paragraph covers one T cell receptor (beta chain) sequence. What it recognizes is unknown. Since the CDR3 does not end with the conserved phenylalanine or tryptophan, this likely comes from a read error. A mixed TRB-A/B primer pool amplified rearranged TRB by multiplex touch-down PCR. TCRdb independently ran MiXCR on the multiplex PCR reads; one entry per CDR3 protein. The sample records around 970 distinct CDR3 sequences, about 14% being singletons. In germline, CDR1 is WSHSY, CDR2 SAAADI. Trimming stripped 9 bases from V and 0 bases from J, with 12 bases between. The CDR3 is 13 residues long. TCR beta rearrangements were amplified from peripheral blood genomic DNA. The data were taken from a study of T cell repertoires in aging, cancer and after chemotherapy. About the research overall: About 8.8 million TCR reads made up the full dataset.

Findings of the study overall: Compared with age-matched healthy donors, untreated hematological or solid cancer patients showed higher blood TCR clonality.

This sequence joins TRBV10-2 and TRBJ2-7; TRBD1 might be the D (6 bases). The sequenced material came from blood. The TCR sequence derives from a human donor with a solid tumor. CDR3: CASGTYDSYEQYL. For the CDR3, the DNA is TGCGCCAGTGGGACATACGACTCCTACGAGCAGTACTTA.